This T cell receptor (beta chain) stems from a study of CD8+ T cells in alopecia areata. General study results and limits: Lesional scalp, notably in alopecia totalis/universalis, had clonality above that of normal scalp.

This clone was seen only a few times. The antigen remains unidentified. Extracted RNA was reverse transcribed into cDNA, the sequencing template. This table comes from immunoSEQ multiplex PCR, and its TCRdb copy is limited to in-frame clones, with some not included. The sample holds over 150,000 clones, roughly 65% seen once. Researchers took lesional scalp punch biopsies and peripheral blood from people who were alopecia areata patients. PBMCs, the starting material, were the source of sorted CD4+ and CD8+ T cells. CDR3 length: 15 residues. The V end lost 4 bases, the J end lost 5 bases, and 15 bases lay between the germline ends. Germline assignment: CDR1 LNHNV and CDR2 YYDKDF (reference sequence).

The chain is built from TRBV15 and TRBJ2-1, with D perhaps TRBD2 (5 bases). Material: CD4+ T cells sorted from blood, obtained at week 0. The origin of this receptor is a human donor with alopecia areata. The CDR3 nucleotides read TGTGCCACCAGCACAATCGGACTCCAGAACAATGAGCAGTTCTTC. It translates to CATSTIGLQNNEQFF. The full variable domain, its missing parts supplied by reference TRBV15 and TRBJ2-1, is DAMVIQNPRYQVTQFGKPVTLSCSQTLNHNVMYWYQQKSSQAPKLLFHYYDKDFNNEADTPDNFQSRRPNTSFCFLDIRSPGLGDTAMYLCATSTIGLQNNEQFFGPGTRLTVL.